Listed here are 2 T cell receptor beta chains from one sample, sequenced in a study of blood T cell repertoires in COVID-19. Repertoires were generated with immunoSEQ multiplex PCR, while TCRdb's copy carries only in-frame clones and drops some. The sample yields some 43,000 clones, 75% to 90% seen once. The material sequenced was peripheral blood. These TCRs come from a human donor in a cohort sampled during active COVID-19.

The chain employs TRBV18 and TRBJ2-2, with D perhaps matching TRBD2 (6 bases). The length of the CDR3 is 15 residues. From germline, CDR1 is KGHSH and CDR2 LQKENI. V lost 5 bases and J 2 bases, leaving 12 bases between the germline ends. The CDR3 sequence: CASSRRGTNTGELFF. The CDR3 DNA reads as TGTGCCAGCTCAAGACGAGGGACTAACACCGGGGAGCTGTTTTTT.

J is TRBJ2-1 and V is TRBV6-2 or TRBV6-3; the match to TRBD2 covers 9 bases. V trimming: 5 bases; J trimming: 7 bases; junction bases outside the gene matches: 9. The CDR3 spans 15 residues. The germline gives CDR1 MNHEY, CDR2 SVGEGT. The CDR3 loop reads CASSLAGSARNEQFF. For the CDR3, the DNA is TGTGCCAGCAGTCTAGCGGGATCGGCCAGGAATGAGCAGTTCTTC.